The rows below give T cell receptor beta chains drawn from one sample of a study of T cells expressing NK-cell markers. TCRdb reprocessed the 5' RACE reads, keeping one entry per CDR3 protein, no DNA. Across about 120,000 distinct CDR3 sequences, the top ten clones capture around 20% of the sample. The sequenced material came from blood T cells: a sorted CD56 or NKG2C T cell subset, CD4+ or CD8+ T cells, or bulk PBMC T cells (not recorded which). Every receptor here comes from a woman aged 18-70 years in good health. The CDR3 runs from the conserved cysteine through the conserved F or W.

j_gene: TRBJ1-4
v_gene: TRBV6-5
CDR3aa: CASSAASEKLFF

j_gene: TRBJ2-3
v_gene: TRBV27
CDR3aa: CASSYGLALGTDTQYF

j_gene: TRBJ2-7
v_gene: TRBV5-4
CDR3aa: CASSLASSEQYF

j_gene: TRBJ2-3
v_gene: TRBV9
CDR3aa: CASSGSGGAGDTQYF

j_gene: TRBJ2-3
v_gene: TRBV28
CDR3aa: CAITTGTSGRGTTDTQYF

j_gene: TRBJ2-1
v_gene: TRBV7-6
CDR3aa: CASSSMGPLTYNEQFF

j_gene: TRBJ2-3
v_gene: TRBV11-2
CDR3aa: CASSSPISTDTQYF

j_gene: TRBJ2-1
v_gene: TRBV20-1
CDR3aa: CSAQLTNEQFF

j_gene: TRBJ2-1
v_gene: TRBV29-1
CDR3aa: CSAWTGYYNEQFF

j_gene: TRBJ2-3
v_gene: TRBV11-2
CDR3aa: CASSSPIRRDGGRTDTQYF

j_gene: TRBJ2-2
v_gene: TRBV19
CDR3aa: CASSPGGYGGELFF

j_gene: TRBJ2-3
v_gene: TRBV6-2/TRBV6-3
CDR3aa: CASSYSRRLAGYTDTQYF

j_gene: TRBJ2-7
v_gene: TRBV28
CDR3aa: CASSLYGQGEGEQYF

j_gene: TRBJ2-2
v_gene: TRBV12-3/TRBV12-4
CDR3aa: CASSRGLNTGELFF

j_gene: TRBJ2-5
v_gene: TRBV3-1
CDR3aa: CASSQAGETQYF